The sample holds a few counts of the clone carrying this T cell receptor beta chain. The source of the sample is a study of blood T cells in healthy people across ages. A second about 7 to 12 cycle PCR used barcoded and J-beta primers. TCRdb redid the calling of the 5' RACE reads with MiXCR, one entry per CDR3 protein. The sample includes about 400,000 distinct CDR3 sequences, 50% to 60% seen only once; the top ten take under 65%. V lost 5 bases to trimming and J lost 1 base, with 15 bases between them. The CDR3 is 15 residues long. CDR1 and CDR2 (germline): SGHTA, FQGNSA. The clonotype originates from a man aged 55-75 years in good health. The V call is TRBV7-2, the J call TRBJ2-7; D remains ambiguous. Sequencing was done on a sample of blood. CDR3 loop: CASSIQSHPSYEQYF. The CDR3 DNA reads TGTGCCAGCAGCATACAGAGCCACCCGTCCTACGAGCAGTACTTC.